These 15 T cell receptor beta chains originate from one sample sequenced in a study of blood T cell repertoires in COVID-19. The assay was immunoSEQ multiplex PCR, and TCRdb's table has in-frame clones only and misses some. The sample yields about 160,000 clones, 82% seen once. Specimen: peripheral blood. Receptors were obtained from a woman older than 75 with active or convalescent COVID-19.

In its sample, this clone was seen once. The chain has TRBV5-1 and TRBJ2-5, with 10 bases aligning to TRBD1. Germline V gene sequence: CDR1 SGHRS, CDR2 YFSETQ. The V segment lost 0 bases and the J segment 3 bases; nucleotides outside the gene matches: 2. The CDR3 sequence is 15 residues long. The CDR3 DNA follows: TGCGCCAGCAGCTTGGTGGGACAGGGGAAAGAGACCCAGTACTTC. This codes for CASSLVGQGKETQYF. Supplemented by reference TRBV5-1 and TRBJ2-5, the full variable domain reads KAGVTQTPRYLIKTRGQQVTLSCSPISGHRSVSWYQQTPGQGLQFLFEYFSETQRNKGNFPGRFSGRQFSNSRSEMNVSTLELGDSALYLCASSLVGQGKETQYFGPGTRLLVL.

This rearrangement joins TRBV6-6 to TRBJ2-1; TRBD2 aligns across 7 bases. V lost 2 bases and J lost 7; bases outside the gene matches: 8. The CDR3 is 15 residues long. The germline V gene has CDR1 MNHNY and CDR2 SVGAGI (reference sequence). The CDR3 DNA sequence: TGTGCCAGCAGTTACGGGGGGGATGAGGGGAATGAGCAGTTCTTC. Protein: CASSYGGDEGNEQFF.

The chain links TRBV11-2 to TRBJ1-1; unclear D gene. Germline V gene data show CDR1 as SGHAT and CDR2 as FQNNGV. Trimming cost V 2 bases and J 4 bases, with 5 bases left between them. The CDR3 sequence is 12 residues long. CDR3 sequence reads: CASSLLRTEAFF. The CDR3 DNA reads TGTGCCAGCAGCTTACTCCGCACTGAAGCTTTCTTT. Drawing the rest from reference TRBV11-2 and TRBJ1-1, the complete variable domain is EAGVAQSPRYKIIEKRQSVAFWCNPISGHATLYWYQQILGQGPKLLIQFQNNGVVDDSQLPKDRFSAERLKGVDSTLKIQPAKLEDSAVYLCASSLLRTEAFFGQGTRLTVV.

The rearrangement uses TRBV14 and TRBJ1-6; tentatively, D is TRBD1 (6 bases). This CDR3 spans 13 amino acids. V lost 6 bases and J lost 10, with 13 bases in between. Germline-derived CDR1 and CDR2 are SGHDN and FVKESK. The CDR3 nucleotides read TGTGCCAGCAGAAACAGGGTCTGGTCACCCCTCCACTTT. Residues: CASRNRVWSPLHF.

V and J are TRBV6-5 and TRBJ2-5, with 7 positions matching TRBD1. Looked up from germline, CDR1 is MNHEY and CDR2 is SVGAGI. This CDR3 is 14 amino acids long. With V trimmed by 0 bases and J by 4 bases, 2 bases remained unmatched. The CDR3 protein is CASSYSYRGETQYF. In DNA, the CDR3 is TGTGCCAGCAGTTACTCGTACAGGGGAGAGACCCAGTACTTC.

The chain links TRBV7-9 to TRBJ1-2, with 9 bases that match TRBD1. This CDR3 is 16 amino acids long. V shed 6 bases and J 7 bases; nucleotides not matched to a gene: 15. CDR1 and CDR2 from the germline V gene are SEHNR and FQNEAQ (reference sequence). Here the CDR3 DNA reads TGTGCCAGCAGTATAATAGGGGGACAGGGTGCCTTTGGCTACACCTTC. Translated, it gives CASSIIGGQGAFGYTF.

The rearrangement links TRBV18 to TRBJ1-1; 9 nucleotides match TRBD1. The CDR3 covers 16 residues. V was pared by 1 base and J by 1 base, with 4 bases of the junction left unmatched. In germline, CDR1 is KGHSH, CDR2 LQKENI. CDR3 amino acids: CASSPRTGARNTEAFF. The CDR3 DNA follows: TGTGCCAGCTCACCACGGACAGGGGCGAGGAACACTGAAGCTTTCTTT.

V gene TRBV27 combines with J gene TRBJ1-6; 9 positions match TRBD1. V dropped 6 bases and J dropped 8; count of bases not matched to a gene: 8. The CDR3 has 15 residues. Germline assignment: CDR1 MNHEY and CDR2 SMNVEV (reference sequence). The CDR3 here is CASRGDRERYSPLHF. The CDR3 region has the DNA TGTGCCAGCAGGGGGGACAGGGAACGTTATTCACCCCTCCACTTT.

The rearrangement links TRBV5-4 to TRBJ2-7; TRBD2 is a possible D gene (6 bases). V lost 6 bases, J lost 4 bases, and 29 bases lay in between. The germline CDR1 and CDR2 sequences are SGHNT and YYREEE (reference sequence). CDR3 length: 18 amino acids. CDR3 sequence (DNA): TGTGCCAGCACTACAAGGGGCCACGCGGGAACAAATAAGTACGAGCAGTACTTC. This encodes CASTTRGHAGTNKYEQYF.

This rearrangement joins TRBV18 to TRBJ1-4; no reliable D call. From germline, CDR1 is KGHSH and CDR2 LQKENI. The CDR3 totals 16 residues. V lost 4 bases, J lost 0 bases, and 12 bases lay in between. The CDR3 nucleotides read TGTGCCAGCTCACTACAGTCTTCCGCAACTAATGAAAAACTGTTTTTT. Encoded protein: CASSLQSSATNEKLFF.

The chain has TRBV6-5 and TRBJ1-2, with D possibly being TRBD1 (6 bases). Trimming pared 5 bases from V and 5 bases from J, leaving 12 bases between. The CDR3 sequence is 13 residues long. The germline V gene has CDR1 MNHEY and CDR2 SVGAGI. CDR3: CASSSRQGYGYTF. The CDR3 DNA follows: TGTGCCAGCAGTAGTCGCCAGGGGTATGGCTACACCTTC.

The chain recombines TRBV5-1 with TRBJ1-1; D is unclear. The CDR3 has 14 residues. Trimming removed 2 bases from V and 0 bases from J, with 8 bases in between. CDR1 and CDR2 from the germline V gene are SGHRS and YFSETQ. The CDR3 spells CASSFRGVNTEAFF. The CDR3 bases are TGCGCCAGCAGCTTCCGGGGAGTGAACACTGAAGCTTTCTTT.

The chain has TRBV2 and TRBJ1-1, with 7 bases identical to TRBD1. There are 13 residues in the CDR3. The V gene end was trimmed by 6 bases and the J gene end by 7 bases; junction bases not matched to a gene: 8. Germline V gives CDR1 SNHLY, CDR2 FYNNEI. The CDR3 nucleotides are TGTGCCAGCAGCCTGACAGGGCGAAGTGAAGCTTTCTTT. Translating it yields CASSLTGRSEAFF.

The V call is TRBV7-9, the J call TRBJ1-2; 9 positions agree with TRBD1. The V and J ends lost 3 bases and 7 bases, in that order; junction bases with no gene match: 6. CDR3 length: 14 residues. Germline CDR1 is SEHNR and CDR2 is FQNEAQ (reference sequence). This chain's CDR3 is CASSFSGQGGGYTF. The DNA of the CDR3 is TGTGCCAGCAGCTTTTCGGGACAGGGTGGTGGCTACACCTTC.

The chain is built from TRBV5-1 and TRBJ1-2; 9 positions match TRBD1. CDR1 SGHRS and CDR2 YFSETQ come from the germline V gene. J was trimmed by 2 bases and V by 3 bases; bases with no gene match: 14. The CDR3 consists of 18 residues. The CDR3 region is CASSSMREPQGANYGYTF. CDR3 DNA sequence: TGCGCCAGCAGCTCGATGCGCGAACCACAGGGGGCAAACTATGGCTACACCTTC.